This T cell receptor beta chain was documented in a study of Graves' ophthalmopathy and Graves' hyperthyroidism. Study-level background: Pretreatment peripheral blood was obtained at initial diagnosis.

Overall study results and limits: Most expanded clonotypes from thyroid (those above 0.001 frequency) were also found in blood.

This clonotype was picked up many times. Its antigen is unknown. The PBMCs originated from more than 8 ml of fresh peripheral blood. Trimming shortened V by 7 bases and J by 5 bases, and 14 bases separated the two germline ends. The CDR3 is 13 amino acids. RNA transcripts yielded amplified TCR beta CDR3 regions. Second-round multiplex PCR came after first-round RT-PCR with HTBI primers. Each CDR3 protein is one row after TCRdb ran MiXCR on the multiplex PCR reads. Of about half a million distinct CDR3 sequences in the sample, approximately 15% were seen once. V gene TRBV12-3 or TRBV12-4 combines with J gene TRBJ1-1, with TRBD1 as a possible D gene (5 bases). This receptor was obtained from a woman in her twenties or thirties with Graves' ophthalmopathy. Sequencing was performed on blood. CDR3 in amino acids: CASTGQGGTEAFF. Written as DNA, the CDR3 is TGTGCCAGCACCGGGCAGGGCGGGACTGAAGCTTTCTTT.